Reported below is one T cell receptor (beta chain). Its antigen is currently unknown. Genomic DNA templated the TCR beta VDJ and CDR3 profiling. TCRdb re-analysed the reads in MiXCR, keeping a single row per CDR3 protein. Of some 120,000 distinct CDR3 sequences detected, about 40% appear once; the ten largest clones hold 2.6%. Patients selected for sequencing had displayed CD8+CD57+ cell expansion by flow cytometry. The entry originates in a study of CD8+CD57+ T cells in acquired aplastic anemia. V lost 3 bases, J lost 7 bases, and 2 bases stayed unmatched. The CDR3 totals 12 residues. The germline V gene encodes CDR1 SEHNR and CDR2 FQNEAQ (reference sequence). General observations from the study: Patients and controls shared 25 to 35 CD8+ CDR3 sequences, highly expressed in patients.

The source of this sequence is a human donor with aplastic anemia. Sequencing input: sorted CD4+, CD8+, or CD8+CD57+ T cells (not recorded which) from PBMCs. The genes are TRBV7-9 and TRBJ1-1, with TRBD1 matching over 7 bases. The DNA of the CDR3 is TGTGCCAGCAGCTTCGGGACAGTTGAAGCTTTCTTT. Encoded protein: CASSFGTVEAFF.